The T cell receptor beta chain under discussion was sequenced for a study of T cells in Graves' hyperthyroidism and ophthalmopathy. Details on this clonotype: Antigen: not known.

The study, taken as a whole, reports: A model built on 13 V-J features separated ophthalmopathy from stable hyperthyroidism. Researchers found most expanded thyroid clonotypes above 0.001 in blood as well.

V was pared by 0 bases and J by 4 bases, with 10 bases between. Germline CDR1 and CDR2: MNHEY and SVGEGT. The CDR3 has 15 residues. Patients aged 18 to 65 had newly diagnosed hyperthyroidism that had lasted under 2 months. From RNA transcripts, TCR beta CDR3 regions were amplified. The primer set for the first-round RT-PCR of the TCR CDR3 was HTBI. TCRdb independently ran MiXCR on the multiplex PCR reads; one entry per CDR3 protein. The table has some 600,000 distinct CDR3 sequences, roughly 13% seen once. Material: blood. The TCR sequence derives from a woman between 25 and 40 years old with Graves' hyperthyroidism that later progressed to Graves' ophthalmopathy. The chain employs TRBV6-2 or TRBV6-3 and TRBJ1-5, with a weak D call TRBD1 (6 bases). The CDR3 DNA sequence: TGTGCCAGCAGTTACTCCCGGGACAAGAATCAGCCCCAGCATTTT. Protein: CASSYSRDKNQPQHF.